One TCR beta chain is described in this entry. Assay: immunoSEQ multiplex PCR; the TCRdb copy retains only in-frame clones and omits some. The sample includes about 180,000 clones, roughly 84% of them seen just once. V lost 1 base, J lost 0 bases, and 10 bases stayed unmatched. Germline CDR1 KGHSH, CDR2 LQKENI. This CDR3 comprises 20 residues. The sample originates from a study of blood T cell repertoires in COVID-19. The genes are TRBV18 and TRBJ2-3; 13 bases align to TRBD2. Material for sequencing was PBMCs or T cells enriched from blood (not recorded which). This sequence was found in a man between 60 and 75 years old who had recovered from COVID-19. The CDR3 sequence: CASSPLSGTSGDVSTDTQYF. The CDR3 DNA reads as TGTGCCAGCTCACCACTTTCCGGGACTAGCGGGGACGTTAGCACAGATACGCAGTATTTT.